This is a list of T cell receptor beta chains from one sample in a study of cytomegalovirus exposure and HLA in healthy donors. TCRdb's table, derived via immunoSEQ multiplex PCR, lists solely in-frame clones and lacks some. The profile shows 170,000 or so clones, around 85% of them singletons. Material for sequencing was PBMCs. These receptors originate from a man aged 18 to 29 in good health and CMV-seropositive. The CDR3 runs from the conserved cysteine through the conserved F or W. Fields, in order: D gene, clone size, V gene, J gene, CDR3 length, CDR3 protein, CDR3 DNA. A D gene is named only where the DNA matches it firmly. Clone size is not always given. Where it is, it says once, few, many or a class for expanded clones.

>NA|once|TRBV4-1|TRBJ2-2|15
CASSQDPGNTGELFF
TGCGCCAGCAGCCAAGACCCAGGGAACACCGGGGAGCTGTTTTTT
>TRBD1|NA|TRBV9|TRBJ2-7|15
CASSVGDRGLYEQYF
TGTGCCAGCAGCGTAGGGGACAGGGGGCTCTACGAGCAGTACTTC
>NA|NA|TRBV6-1|TRBJ1-1|14
CASRGKGVDTEAFF
TGTGCCAGCAGGGGTAAGGGAGTAGACACTGAAGCTTTCTTT
>NA|NA|TRBV5-4|TRBJ1-1|14
CASSYGQMNTEAFF
TGTGCCAGCAGCTACGGACAGATGAACACTGAAGCTTTCTTT
>TRBD1|NA|TRBV6-5|TRBJ2-1|15
CASSYADRGLDEQFF
TGTGCCAGCAGTTACGCGGACAGGGGTTTGGATGAGCAGTTCTTC
>NA|NA|TRBV5-1|TRBJ2-2|15
CASSRQQGNTGELFF
TGCGCCAGCAGCCGGCAACAGGGAAACACCGGGGAGCTGTTTTTT
>NA|NA|TRBV2|TRBJ1-1|14
CASRGSGRGTEAFF
TGTGCCAGCAGGGGGTCCGGTAGAGGGACTGAAGCTTTCTTT
>NA|NA|TRBV6-6|TRBJ2-1|13
CASSYRPQAEQFF
TGTGCCAGCAGTTACCGTCCACAGGCAGAGCAGTTCTTC
>NA|NA|TRBV6-4|TRBJ1-2|13
CASSDEEEGSYTF
TGTGCCAGCAGTGACGAGGAGGAGGGGAGCTACACCTTC
>NA|NA|TRBV6-1|TRBJ2-5|12
CASSKVGETQYF
TGTGCCAGTAGTAAGGTCGGGGAGACCCAGTACTTC
>TRBD2|NA|TRBV11-2|TRBJ2-1|19
CASSLAGTPTSGEYNEQFF
TGTGCCAGCAGCTTAGCCGGGACTCCGACTAGCGGGGAATACAATGAGCAGTTCTTC
>NA|few|TRBV5-1|TRBJ2-3|17
CASSWGFSDSGTDTQYF
TGCGCCAGCAGCTGGGGTTTTTCCGATAGCGGCACAGATACGCAGTATTTT
>TRBD1|NA|TRBV6-5|TRBJ2-6|16
CASSYGTGVGANVLTF
TGTGCCAGCAGTTACGGGACAGGGGTTGGGGCCAACGTCCTGACTTTC
>NA|few|TRBV7-9|TRBJ2-7|14
CASSSPDSSYEQYF
TGTGCCAGCAGCTCACCGGACAGCTCCTACGAGCAGTACTTC
>TRBD1|NA|TRBV5-1|TRBJ2-6|17
CASSLRTGSTGANVLTF
TGCGCCAGCAGCCTAAGGACAGGGAGCACTGGGGCCAACGTCCTGACTTTC
>NA|few|TRBV28|TRBJ2-7|13
CASSFPATREQYF
TGTGCCAGCAGTTTTCCCGCGACAAGAGAGCAGTACTTC
>NA|NA|TRBV28|TRBJ2-7|15
CASSLSGAGLYEQYF
TGTGCCAGCAGTTTAAGTGGTGCGGGGCTCTACGAGCAGTACTTC
>NA|once|TRBV30|TRBJ2-7|14
CAWGVGGPTYEQYF
TGTGCCTGGGGTGTTGGAGGACCAACCTACGAGCAGTACTTC
>NA|NA|TRBV21-1|TRBJ2-1|18
CASIWGLAGKGRGNEQFF
TGTGCCAGCATATGGGGGCTAGCAGGGAAGGGCCGCGGCAATGAGCAGTTCTTC
>NA|NA|TRBV7-9|TRBJ1-2|13
CASSPDYSHGYTF
TGTGCCAGCAGCCCAGACTACAGCCATGGCTACACCTTC
>TRBD2|NA|TRBV6-4|TRBJ2-7|14
CARLAGVSSYEQYF
TGTGCCAGACTAGCGGGAGTTTCCTCCTACGAGCAGTACTTC
>NA|NA|TRBV25-1|TRBJ1-5|13
CASSQGSNQPQHF
TGTGCCAGCAGCCAGGGTAGCAATCAGCCCCAGCATTTT
>NA|few|TRBV9|TRBJ1-1|14
CASSVGGDYTEAFF
TGTGCCAGCAGCGTAGGCGGGGACTACACTGAAGCTTTCTTT
>TRBD1|NA|TRBV28|TRBJ2-1|15
CASSPRTGEGNEQFF
TGTGCCAGCAGTCCGCGGACAGGGGAGGGAAATGAGCAGTTCTTC
>NA|NA|TRBV20-1|TRBJ2-2|11
CSAIHSEELFF
TGCAGTGCCATACACAGTGAGGAGCTGTTTTTT
>NA|NA|TRBV20-1|TRBJ1-1|11
CSAFRTVEAFF
TGCAGTGCTTTCAGGACAGTTGAAGCTTTCTTT
>NA|few|TRBV7-4|TRBJ2-7|14
CASSPPRQGHEQYF
TGTGCCAGCAGCCCCCCCCGTCAGGGCCACGAGCAGTACTTC
>NA|NA|TRBV28|TRBJ2-3|18
CASSLLGRAGRETDTQYF
TGTGCCAGCAGTTTATTGGGTCGGGCGGGCAGAGAAACAGATACGCAGTATTTT
>NA|NA|TRBV27|TRBJ1-6|15
CASSPWGQSNSPLHF
TGTGCCAGCAGTCCCTGGGGGCAGTCTAATTCACCCCTCCACTTT
>TRBD1|NA|TRBV7-2|TRBJ2-3|13
CASSTDRVDTQYF
TGTGCCAGCAGCACTGACAGGGTGGATACGCAGTATTTT
>TRBD2|NA|TRBV19|TRBJ2-6|19
CASRRGLAGDPSGANVLTF
TGTGCCAGTAGAAGAGGGCTAGCGGGAGATCCCTCTGGGGCCAACGTCCTGACTTTC
>NA|NA|TRBV18|TRBJ1-1|14
CASSPSGGRTEAFF
TGTGCCAGCTCACCAAGCGGGGGCCGGACTGAAGCTTTCTTT
>NA|NA|TRBV25-1|TRBJ2-7|12
CASRDTTYEQYF
TGTGCCAGCAGGGACACCACCTACGAGCAGTACTTC
>NA|once|TRBV6-1|TRBJ1-5|16
CASSETGALSNQPQHF
TGTGCCAGCAGTGAAACAGGTGCCCTTAGCAATCAGCCCCAGCATTTT
>TRBD2|NA|TRBV13|TRBJ2-1|15
CASSPSGSSYNEQFF
TGTGCCAGCAGCCCGAGCGGGAGCTCCTACAATGAGCAGTTCTTC
>NA|few|TRBV6-5|TRBJ2-7|14
CASSRRVRSHEQYF
TGTGCCAGCAGTAGGCGGGTCCGGTCCCACGAGCAGTACTTC
>NA|NA|TRBV14|TRBJ2-1|14
CASSLASYYNEQFF
TGTGCCAGCAGCCTCGCGAGCTACTACAATGAGCAGTTCTTC
>TRBD1|NA|TRBV11-2|TRBJ1-2|19
CASSPPPRDRGRWSYGYTF
TGTGCCAGCAGCCCCCCGCCGCGTGACAGGGGGCGATGGAGCTATGGCTACACCTTC
>TRBD1|NA|TRBV30|TRBJ2-7|12
CAWADRGFEQYF
TGTGCCTGGGCCGACAGGGGTTTCGAGCAGTACTTC
>TRBD1|NA|TRBV11-1|TRBJ2-7|13
CASSWTGTYEQYF
TGTGCCAGCAGCTGGACAGGGACCTACGAGCAGTACTTC
>NA|NA|TRBV27|TRBJ2-2|12
CASSPDTGELFF
TGTGCCAGCAGTCCCGACACCGGGGAGCTGTTTTTT
>NA|NA|TRBV7-8|TRBJ2-7|14
CASSPTLVTAPQYF
TGTGCCAGCAGCCCGACCCTCGTAACAGCCCCGCAGTACTTC
>NA|NA|TRBV27|TRBJ1-1|14
CASSWGGSGTEAFF
TGTGCCAGCAGTTGGGGGGGGAGCGGCACTGAAGCTTTCTTT
>TRBD1|NA|TRBV5-1|TRBJ1-4|15
CASSLQGADNEKLFF
TGCGCCAGCAGCTTACAGGGGGCTGATAATGAAAAACTGTTTTTT
>NA|NA|TRBV28|TRBJ1-1|13
CASSPGQNTEAFF
TGTGCCAGCAGTCCCGGACAGAACACTGAAGCTTTCTTT